These T cell receptor beta chains were read from a single sample in a study of blood T cells in healthy people across ages. Via MiXCR, TCRdb re-called the 5' RACE reads, giving one row per CDR3 protein. The sample lists 1.5 million to 2 million distinct CDR3 sequences, roughly a third seen once, with about 11% in the top ten. Sequencing was performed on blood. The receptors stem from a woman in her 30s in good health. Each CDR3 is given with its conserved first and last residue. A D gene is named only where the DNA matches it firmly. Expanded clones get a size class; other rows say once, few or many, or leave the size out.

>TRBJ2-5|-|TRBV12-3/TRBV12-4|few
TGTGCCAGCAGAGTAGGTAGCGGAACCTTCCAAGAGACCCAGTACTTC
CASRVGSGTFQETQYF
>TRBJ2-7|TRBD1|TRBV7-4|-
TGTACCAGCAGCTTAGCCCCCCGGGACAGGGGTCACGAGCAGTACTTC
CTSSLAPRDRGHEQYF
>TRBJ2-1|-|TRBV20-1|-
TGCAGTGCCGTCGGTAGTTCCTACAATGAGCAGTTCTTC
CSAVGSSYNEQFF
>TRBJ2-1|-|TRBV4-1|few
TGCGCCAGCAGCCAAGATCGCGCAGGGGTCAATGAGCAGTTCTTC
CASSQDRAGVNEQFF
>TRBJ2-6|-|TRBV20-1|-
TGCAGTGGCGACTCTGGGGCCAACGTCCTGACTTTC
CSGDSGANVLTF
>TRBJ2-3|-|TRBV27|-
TGTGCCAGCAGTTTCCAGGGACCCCGATATACGCAGTATTTT
CASSFQGPRYTQYF
>TRBJ2-5|TRBD1|TRBV2|once
TGTGCCAGCAGAGGCTCTTTACAGGGGAAGGAGACCCAGTACTTC
CASRGSLQGKETQYF
>TRBJ1-4|-|TRBV20-1|few
TGCAGTGCTAGGAGGGTTAATGAAAAACTGTTTTTT
CSARRVNEKLFF
>TRBJ2-3|-|TRBV12-3/TRBV12-4|many
TGTGCCAGCAGTTTTGAGGCGGGGGCCTCTTACAGCACAGATACGCAGTATTTT
CASSFEAGASYSTDTQYF
>TRBJ2-3|-|TRBV20-1|few
TGCAGTGCTTTCCGGACTGGCACAGATACGCAGTATTTT
CSAFRTGTDTQYF
>TRBJ2-2|TRBD1|TRBV5-1|-
TGCGCCAGCAGCACCGGGACAGTAGACACCGGGGAGCTGTTTTTT
CASSTGTVDTGELFF
>TRBJ1-2|-|TRBV28|few
TGTGCCAGCAGTTCCAGGGAGGGCTACACCTTC
CASSSREGYTF
>TRBJ2-1|-|TRBV15|-
TGTGCCACCAGCAGAGCGCGGGAATTATACAATGAGCAGTTCTTC
CATSRARELYNEQFF